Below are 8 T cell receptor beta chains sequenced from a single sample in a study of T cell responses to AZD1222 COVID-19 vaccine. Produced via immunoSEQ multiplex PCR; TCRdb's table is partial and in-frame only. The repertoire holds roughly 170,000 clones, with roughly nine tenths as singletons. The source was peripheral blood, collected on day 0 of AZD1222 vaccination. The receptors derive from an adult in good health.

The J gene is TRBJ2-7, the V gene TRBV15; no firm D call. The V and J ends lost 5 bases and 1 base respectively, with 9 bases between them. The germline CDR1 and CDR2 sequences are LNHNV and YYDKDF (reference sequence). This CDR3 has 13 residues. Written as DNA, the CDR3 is TGTGCCACCAGCGGCAGTAGATCCTACGAGCAGTACTTC. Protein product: CATSGSRSYEQYF. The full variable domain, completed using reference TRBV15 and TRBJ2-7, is DAMVIQNPRYQVTQFGKPVTLSCSQTLNHNVMYWYQQKSSQAPKLLFHYYDKDFNNEADTPDNFQSRRPNTSFCFLDIRSPGLGDTAMYLCATSGSRSYEQYFGPGTRLTVT.

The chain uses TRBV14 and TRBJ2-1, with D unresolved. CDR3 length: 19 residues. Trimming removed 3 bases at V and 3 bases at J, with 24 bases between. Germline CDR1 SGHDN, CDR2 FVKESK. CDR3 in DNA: TGTGCCAGCAGCCATGCGCCAATGGCCCGAACTGTAAGCTACAATGAGCAGTTCTTC. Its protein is CASSHAPMARTVSYNEQFF. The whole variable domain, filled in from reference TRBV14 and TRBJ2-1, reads EAGVTQFPSHSVIEKGQTVTLRCDPISGHDNLYWYRRVMGKEIKFLLHFVKESKQDESGMPNNRFLAERTGGTYSTLKVQPAELEDSGVYFCASSHAPMARTVSYNEQFFGPGTRLTVL.

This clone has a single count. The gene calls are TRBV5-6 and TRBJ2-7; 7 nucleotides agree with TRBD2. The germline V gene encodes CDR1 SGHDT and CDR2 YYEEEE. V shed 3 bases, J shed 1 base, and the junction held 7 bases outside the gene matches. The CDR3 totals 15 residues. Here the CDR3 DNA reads TGTGCCAGCAGCTCGGGGGGAGGGTGGTCCTACGAGCAGTACTTC. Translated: CASSSGGGWSYEQYF.

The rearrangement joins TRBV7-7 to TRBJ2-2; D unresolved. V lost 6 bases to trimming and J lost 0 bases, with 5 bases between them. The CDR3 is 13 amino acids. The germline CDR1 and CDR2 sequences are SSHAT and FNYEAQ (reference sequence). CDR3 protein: CASRAANTGELFF. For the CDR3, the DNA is TGTGCCAGCAGAGCCGCGAACACCGGGGAGCTGTTTTTT.

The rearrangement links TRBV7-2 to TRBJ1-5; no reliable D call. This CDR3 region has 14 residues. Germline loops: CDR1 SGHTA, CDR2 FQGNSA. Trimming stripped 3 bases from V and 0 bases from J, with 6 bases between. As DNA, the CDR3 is TGTGCCAGCAGCTTGCGCAGTAGCAATCAGCCCCAGCATTTT. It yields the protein CASSLRSSNQPQHF.

The CDR3, as DNA: TGTGCCAGCAGCCTATCCAGCACAGATACGCAGTATTTT. This sequence encodes CASSLSSTDTQYF. The chain recombines TRBV7-3 with TRBJ2-3; D not certain. The CDR3 consists of 13 residues. Trimming removed 5 bases at V and 0 bases at J, with 6 bases between. Germline loops: CDR1 SGHTA, CDR2 FQGTGA.

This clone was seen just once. CDR3 sequence: CASKWGNTEAFF. The CDR3 DNA sequence: TGTGCCAGCAAGTGGGGGAACACTGAAGCTTTCTTT. The rearrangement joins TRBV7-8 to TRBJ1-1; D ambiguous. V was pared by 7 bases and J by 1 base, with 7 bases between. This CDR3 contains 12 residues. Germline CDR1 and CDR2: SGHVS and FQNEAQ.

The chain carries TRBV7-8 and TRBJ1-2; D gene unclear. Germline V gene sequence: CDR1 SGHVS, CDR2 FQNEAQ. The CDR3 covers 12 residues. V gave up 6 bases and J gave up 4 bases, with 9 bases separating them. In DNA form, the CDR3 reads TGTGCCAGCAGTCACACCGGCTATGGCTACACCTTC. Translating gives CASSHTGYGYTF. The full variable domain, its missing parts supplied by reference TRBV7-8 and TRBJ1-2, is GAGVSQSPRYKVAKRGQDVALRCDPISGHVSLFWYQQALGQGPEFLTYFQNEAQLDKSGLPSDRFFAERPEGSVSTLKIQRTQQEDSAVYLCASSHTGYGYTFGSGTRLTVV.